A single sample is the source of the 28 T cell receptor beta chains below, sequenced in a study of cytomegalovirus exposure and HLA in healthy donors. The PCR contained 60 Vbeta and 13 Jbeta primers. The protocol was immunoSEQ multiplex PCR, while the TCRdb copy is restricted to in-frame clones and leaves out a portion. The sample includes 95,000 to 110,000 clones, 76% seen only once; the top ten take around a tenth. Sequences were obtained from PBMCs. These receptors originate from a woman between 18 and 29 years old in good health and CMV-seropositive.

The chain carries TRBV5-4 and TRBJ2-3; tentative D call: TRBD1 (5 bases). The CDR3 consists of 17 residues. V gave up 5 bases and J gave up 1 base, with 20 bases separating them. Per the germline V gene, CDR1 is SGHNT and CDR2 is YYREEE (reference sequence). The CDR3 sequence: CASSRPQRGFGTDTQYF. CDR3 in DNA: TGTGCCAGCAGTCGGCCGCAAAGGGGATTCGGCACAGATACGCAGTATTTT.

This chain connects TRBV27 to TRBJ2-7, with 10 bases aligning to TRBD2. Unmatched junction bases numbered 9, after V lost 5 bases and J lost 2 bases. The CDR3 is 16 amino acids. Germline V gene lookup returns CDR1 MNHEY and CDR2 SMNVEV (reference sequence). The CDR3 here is CASSPPSGRGAYEQYF. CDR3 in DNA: TGTGCCAGCAGTCCCCCGAGCGGGAGGGGTGCCTACGAGCAGTACTTC.

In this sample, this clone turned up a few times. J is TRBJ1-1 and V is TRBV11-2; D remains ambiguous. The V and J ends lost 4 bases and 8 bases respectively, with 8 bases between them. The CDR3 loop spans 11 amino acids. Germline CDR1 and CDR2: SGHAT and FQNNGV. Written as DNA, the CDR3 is TGTGCCAGCAGCTCGACACTGGAAGCTTTCTTT. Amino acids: CASSSTLEAFF.

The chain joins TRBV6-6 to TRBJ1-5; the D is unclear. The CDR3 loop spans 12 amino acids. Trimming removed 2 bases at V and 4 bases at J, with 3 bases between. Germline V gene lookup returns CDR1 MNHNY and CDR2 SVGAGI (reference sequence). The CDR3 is CASSYTNQPQHF. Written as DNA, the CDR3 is TGTGCCAGCAGTTACACAAATCAGCCCCAGCATTTT.

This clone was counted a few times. The CDR3 sequence: CASSLTGPNTEAFF. In DNA form, the CDR3 reads TGTGCCAGCAGCTTGACAGGGCCGAACACTGAAGCTTTCTTT. V is TRBV5-6 and J is TRBJ1-1; D possibly corresponds to TRBD1 (6 bases). The CDR3 consists of 14 residues. V was cut by 1 base and J by 1 base, with 8 bases left in between. CDR1 SGHDT and CDR2 YYEEEE come from the germline V gene.

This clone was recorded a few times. The CDR3: CASSLVAGGPVNEQFF. In DNA, the CDR3 is TGTGCCAGCAGCTTAGTAGCGGGAGGGCCTGTCAATGAGCAGTTCTTC. The gene calls are TRBV7-9 and TRBJ2-1; 11 bases align to TRBD2. V gave up 1 base and J gave up 6 bases; unmatched junction bases: 5. Germline V gives CDR1 SEHNR, CDR2 FQNEAQ (reference sequence). This CDR3 is 16 amino acids long.

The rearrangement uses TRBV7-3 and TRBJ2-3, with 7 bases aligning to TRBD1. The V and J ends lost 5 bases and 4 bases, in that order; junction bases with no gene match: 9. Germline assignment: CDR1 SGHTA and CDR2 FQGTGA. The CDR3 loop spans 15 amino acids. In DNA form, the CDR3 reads TGTGCCAGCAGCCTCCGGCAGGGGGACGCAGATACGCAGTATTTT. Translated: CASSLRQGDADTQYF.

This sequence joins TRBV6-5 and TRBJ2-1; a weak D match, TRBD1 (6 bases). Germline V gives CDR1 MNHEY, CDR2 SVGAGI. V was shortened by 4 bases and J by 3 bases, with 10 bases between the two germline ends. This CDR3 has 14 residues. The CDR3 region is CASSSGQDYNEQFF. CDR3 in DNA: TGTGCCAGCAGTTCGGGACAAGACTACAATGAGCAGTTCTTC.

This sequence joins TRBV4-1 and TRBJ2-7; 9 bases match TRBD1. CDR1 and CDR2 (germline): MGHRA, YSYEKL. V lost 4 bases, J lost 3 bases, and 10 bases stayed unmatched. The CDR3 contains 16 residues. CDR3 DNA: TGCGCCAGCAGCCGCCGGGACAGGGCGGGGTACTACGAGCAGTACTTC. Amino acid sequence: CASSRRDRAGYYEQYF.

CDR3 coding DNA: TGTGCCAGCACCGGGGGGGGGAATTCACCCCTCCACTTT. It yields the protein CASTGGGNSPLHF. The V call is TRBV6-5, the J call TRBJ1-6; weak D call: TRBD1 (5 bases). CDR1 and CDR2 from the germline V gene are MNHEY and SVGAGI. V dropped 7 bases and J dropped 7 bases, with 11 bases sitting between them. The CDR3 has 13 residues.

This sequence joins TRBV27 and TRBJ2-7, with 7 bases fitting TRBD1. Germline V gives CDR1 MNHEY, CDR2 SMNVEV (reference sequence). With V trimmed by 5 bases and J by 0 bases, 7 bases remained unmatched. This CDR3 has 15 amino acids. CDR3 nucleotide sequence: TGTGCCAGCAGTACCTGGGACAGCCTCTCCTACGAGCAGTACTTC. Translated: CASSTWDSLSYEQYF.

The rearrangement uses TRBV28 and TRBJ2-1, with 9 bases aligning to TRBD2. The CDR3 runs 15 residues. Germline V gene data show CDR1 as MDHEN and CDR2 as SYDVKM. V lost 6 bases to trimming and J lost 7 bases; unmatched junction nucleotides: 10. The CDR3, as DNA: TGTGCCAGCAGCCCCCGTAGCGGGAGTGGGAATGAGCAGTTCTTC. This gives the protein CASSPRSGSGNEQFF.

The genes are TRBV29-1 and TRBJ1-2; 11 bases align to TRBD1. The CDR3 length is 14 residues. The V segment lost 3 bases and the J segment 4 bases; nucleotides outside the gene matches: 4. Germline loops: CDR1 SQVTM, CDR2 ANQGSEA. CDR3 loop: CSVERDRGSYGYTF. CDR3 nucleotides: TGCAGCGTTGAGCGGGACAGGGGGTCCTATGGCTACACCTTC.

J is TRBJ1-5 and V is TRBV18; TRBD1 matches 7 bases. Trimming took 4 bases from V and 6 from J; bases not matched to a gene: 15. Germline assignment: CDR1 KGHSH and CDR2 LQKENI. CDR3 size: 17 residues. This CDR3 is CASSQKGQGVIGQPQHF. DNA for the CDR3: TGTGCCAGCTCACAAAAGGGGCAGGGGGTCATTGGTCAGCCCCAGCATTTT.

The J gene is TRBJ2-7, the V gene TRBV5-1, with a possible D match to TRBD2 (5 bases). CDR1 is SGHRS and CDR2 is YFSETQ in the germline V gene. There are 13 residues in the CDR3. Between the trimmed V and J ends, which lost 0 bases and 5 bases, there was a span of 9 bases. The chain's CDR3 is CASSLVIGDEQYF. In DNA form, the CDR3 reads TGCGCCAGCAGCTTGGTTATCGGGGACGAGCAGTACTTC.

The CDR3 reads CASSVAGQGKVQYF. The CDR3 DNA reads as TGTGCCAGCAGCGTAGCCGGACAGGGTAAAGTGCAGTACTTC. The genes are TRBV9 and TRBJ2-7, with 8 bases that match TRBD1. The V gene's germline CDR1 is SGDLS and CDR2 YYNGEE. J was trimmed by 9 bases and V by 0 bases; bases with no gene match: 8. The CDR3 has 14 residues. Supplemented by reference TRBV9 and TRBJ2-7, the full variable domain reads DSGVTQTPKHLITATGQRVTLRCSPRSGDLSVYWYQQSLDQGLQFLIQYYNGEERAKGNILERFSAQQFPDLHSELNLSSLELGDSALYFCASSVAGQGKVQYFGPGTRLTVT.

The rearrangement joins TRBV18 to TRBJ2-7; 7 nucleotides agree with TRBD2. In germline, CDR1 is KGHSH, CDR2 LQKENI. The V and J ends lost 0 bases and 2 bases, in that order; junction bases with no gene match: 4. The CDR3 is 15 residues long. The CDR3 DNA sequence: TGTGCCAGCTCACCACCCCGGGGGGAGCCCTACGAGCAGTACTTC. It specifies CASSPPRGEPYEQYF.

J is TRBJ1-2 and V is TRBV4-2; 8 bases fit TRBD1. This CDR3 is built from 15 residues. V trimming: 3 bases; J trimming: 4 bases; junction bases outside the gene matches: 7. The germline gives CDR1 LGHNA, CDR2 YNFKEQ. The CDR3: CASSQVDRVGYGYTF. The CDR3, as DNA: TGTGCCAGCAGCCAGGTGGACAGGGTGGGCTATGGCTACACCTTC.

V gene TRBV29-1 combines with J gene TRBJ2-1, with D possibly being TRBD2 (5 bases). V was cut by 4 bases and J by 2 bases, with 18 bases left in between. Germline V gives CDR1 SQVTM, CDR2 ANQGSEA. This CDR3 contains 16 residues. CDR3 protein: CSVVGGRFQAYNEQFF. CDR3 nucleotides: TGCAGCGTTGTCGGCGGGCGGTTCCAGGCCTACAATGAGCAGTTCTTC.

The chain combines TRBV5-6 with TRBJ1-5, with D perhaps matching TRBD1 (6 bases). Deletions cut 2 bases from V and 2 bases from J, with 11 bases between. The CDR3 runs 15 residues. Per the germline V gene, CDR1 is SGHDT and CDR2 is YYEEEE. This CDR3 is CASSFRQEGNQPQHF. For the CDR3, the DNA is TGTGCCAGCAGCTTTAGACAGGAGGGCAATCAGCCCCAGCATTTT.

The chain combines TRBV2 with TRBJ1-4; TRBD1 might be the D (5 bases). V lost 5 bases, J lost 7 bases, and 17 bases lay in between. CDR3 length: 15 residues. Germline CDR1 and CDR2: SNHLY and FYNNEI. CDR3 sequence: CASSHPGMEGEKLFF. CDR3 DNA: TGTGCCAGCAGTCATCCAGGGATGGAAGGTGAAAAACTGTTTTTT.

The CDR3 spells CASSDSKSGGPPDTQYF. CDR3 DNA: TGTGCCAGCAGTGACTCGAAGTCAGGGGGACCGCCAGATACGCAGTATTTT. The genes are TRBV6-4 and TRBJ2-3; 7 positions agree with TRBD1. This CDR3 is built from 17 residues. Germline trimming cut 0 bases from V and 4 bases from J; bases unmatched to any gene: 10. Per the germline V gene, CDR1 is MRHNA and CDR2 is SNTAGT.

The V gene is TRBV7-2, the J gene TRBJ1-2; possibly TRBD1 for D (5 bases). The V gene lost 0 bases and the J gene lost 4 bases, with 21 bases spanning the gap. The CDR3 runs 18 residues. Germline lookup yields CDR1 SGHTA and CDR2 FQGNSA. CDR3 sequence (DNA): TGTGCCAGCAGCTTAGCCGTGACGGGGGGTACCCGAGGCTATGGCTACACCTTC. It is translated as CASSLAVTGGTRGYGYTF.

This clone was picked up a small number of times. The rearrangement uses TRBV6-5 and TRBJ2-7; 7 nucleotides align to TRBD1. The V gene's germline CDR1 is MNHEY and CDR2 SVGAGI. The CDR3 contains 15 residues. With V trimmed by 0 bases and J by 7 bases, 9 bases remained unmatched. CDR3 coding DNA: TGTGCCAGCAGTTACTCCGGGACAGCCCCCTTGGAGCAGTACTTC. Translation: CASSYSGTAPLEQYF.

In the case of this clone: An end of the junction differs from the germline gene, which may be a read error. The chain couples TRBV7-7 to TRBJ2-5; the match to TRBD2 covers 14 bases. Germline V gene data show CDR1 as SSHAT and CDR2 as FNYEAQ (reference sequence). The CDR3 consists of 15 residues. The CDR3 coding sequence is TGTGCTAGCAGCCTGACTAGCGGGAGGGTAGAGACCCAGTACTTC. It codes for CASSLTSGRVETQYF.

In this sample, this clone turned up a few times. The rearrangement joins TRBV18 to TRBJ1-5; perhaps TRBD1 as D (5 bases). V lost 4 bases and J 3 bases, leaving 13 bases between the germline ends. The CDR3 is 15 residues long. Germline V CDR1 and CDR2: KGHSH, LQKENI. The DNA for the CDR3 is TGTGCCAGCTCACTCCAGTGGGGCGACAATCAGCCCCAGCATTTT. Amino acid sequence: CASSLQWGDNQPQHF.

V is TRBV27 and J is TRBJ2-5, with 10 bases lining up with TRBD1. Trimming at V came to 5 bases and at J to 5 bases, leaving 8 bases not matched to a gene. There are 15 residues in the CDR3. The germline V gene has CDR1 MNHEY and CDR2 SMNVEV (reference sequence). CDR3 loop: CASSPGTGVWETQYF. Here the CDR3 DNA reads TGTGCCAGCAGTCCTGGGACAGGGGTCTGGGAGACCCAGTACTTC.

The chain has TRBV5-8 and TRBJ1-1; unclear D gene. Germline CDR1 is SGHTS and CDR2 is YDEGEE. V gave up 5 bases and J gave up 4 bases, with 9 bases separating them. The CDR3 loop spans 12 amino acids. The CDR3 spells CASSFRGTEAFF. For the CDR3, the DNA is TGTGCCAGCAGTTTCAGAGGCACTGAAGCTTTCTTT.